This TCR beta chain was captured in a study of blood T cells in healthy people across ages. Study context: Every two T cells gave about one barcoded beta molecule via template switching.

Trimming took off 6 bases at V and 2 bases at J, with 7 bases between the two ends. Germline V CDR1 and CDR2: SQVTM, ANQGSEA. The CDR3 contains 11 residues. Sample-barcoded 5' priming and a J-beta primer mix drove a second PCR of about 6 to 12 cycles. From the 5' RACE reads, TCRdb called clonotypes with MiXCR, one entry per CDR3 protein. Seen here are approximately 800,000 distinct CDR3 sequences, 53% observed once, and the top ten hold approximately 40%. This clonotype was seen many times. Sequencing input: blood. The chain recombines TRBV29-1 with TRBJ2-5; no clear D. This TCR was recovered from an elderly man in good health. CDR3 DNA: TGCAGCGTCCGGACGCAAGAGACCCAGTACTTC. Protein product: CSVRTQETQYF.